The 30 T cell receptor beta chains reported below all come from one sample, sequenced in a study of early T cells in non-severe SARS-CoV-2 infection. TCRdb analysed the 5' RACE reads with MiXCR anew, one entry per CDR3 protein. The data contain over 60,000 distinct CDR3 sequences, approximately 10% of them seen just once; the ten biggest clones take up 2.9%. Source: whole blood, taken at baseline. The receptors derive from an adult who was a healthcare worker with PCR-confirmed SARS-CoV-2 infection or an uninfected control (not recorded which).

The chain is built from TRBV11-2 and TRBJ1-1; D unclear. Trimming took 5 bases from V and 6 from J, leaving 16 bases between them. The CDR3 is 14 amino acids. Germline assignment: CDR1 SGHAT and CDR2 FQNNGV. DNA for the CDR3: TGTGCCAGCAGCCCAATCCCGGGCCGCCCTGAAGCTTTCTTT. Translation gives CASSPIPGRPEAFF.

The chain is built from TRBV9 and TRBJ2-7; 7 nucleotides line up with TRBD2. CDR3 length equals 15 residues. Losses at the gene ends were 3 bases for V and 1 base for J; bases not matched to a gene: 7. Per the germline V gene, CDR1 is SGDLS and CDR2 is YYNGEE. The CDR3, as DNA: TGTGCCAGCAGCGCTGGACTAGAACTATCCTACGAGCAGTACTTC. Translating gives CASSAGLELSYEQYF.

This clonotype has a count of ten or more. The rearrangement uses TRBV7-2 and TRBJ2-5, with no clear D. Germline V CDR1 and CDR2: SGHTA, FQGNSA. The CDR3 spans 11 residues. Trimming pared 8 bases from V and 5 bases from J, leaving 9 bases between. CDR3 DNA sequence: TGTGCCAGCGGGTCGGGTGAGACCCAGTACTTC. Protein product: CASGSGETQYF.

This clonotype was observed at least ten times. CDR3 nucleotide sequence: TGTGCCAGCAGCCCCCCGATCTGGGGCTCGAACTATGGCTACACCTTC. It yields the protein CASSPPIWGSNYGYTF. The gene calls are TRBV3-1 and TRBJ1-2; maybe TRBD1 (5 bases). CDR1 and CDR2 (germline): LGHDT, YNNKEL (reference sequence). This CDR3 is 16 amino acids long. With 4 bases removed from V and 2 bases from J, the gap between germline ends came to 17 bases. The full variable domain, in which reference TRBV3-1 and TRBJ1-2 provide the parts outside the CDR3, is DTAVSQTPKYLVTQMGNDKSIKCEQNLGHDTMYWYKQDSKKFLKIMFSYNNKELIINETVPNRFSPKSPDKAHLNLHINSLELGDSAVYFCASSPPIWGSNYGYTFGSGTRLTVV.

The rearrangement uses TRBV5-4 and TRBJ2-2; D is uncertain. The V and J ends lost 2 bases and 2 bases respectively, with 16 bases between them. The germline gives CDR1 SGHNT, CDR2 YYREEE (reference sequence). This CDR3 has 17 residues. The CDR3 spells CASSFPGRRTNTGELFF. CDR3 in DNA: TGTGCCAGCAGCTTCCCGGGTCGACGTACCAACACCGGGGAGCTGTTTTTT.

This clonotype was found a few times. The chain combines TRBV5-1 with TRBJ2-4; 13 nucleotides match TRBD2. The ends lost 1 base at V and 8 bases at J; junction bases unmatched: 3. This CDR3 is 15 amino acids long. From germline, CDR1 is SGHRS and CDR2 YFSETQ. The CDR3: CASSLKLAGGDIQYF. CDR3 sequence (DNA): TGCGCCAGCAGCTTGAAACTAGCGGGGGGGGACATTCAGTACTTC.

The genes are TRBV7-9 and TRBJ2-2; 11 positions match TRBD1. The length of the CDR3 is 15 residues. CDR1 SEHNR and CDR2 FQNEAQ come from the germline V gene (reference sequence). With V trimmed by 4 bases and J by 6 bases, 4 bases remained unmatched. DNA of the CDR3: TGTGCCAGCAGCTCGTGGACAGGGGGCTCCGGGGAGCTGTTTTTT. Amino acids: CASSSWTGGSGELFF.

The table lists this clonotype with a count of one. The chain joins TRBV18 to TRBJ1-1; the D gene is possibly TRBD1 (5 bases). The CDR3 length is 14 residues. The V end was cut by 2 bases, the J end by 1 base, with 8 bases between. CDR1 is KGHSH and CDR2 is LQKENI in the germline V gene. The CDR3 sequence: CASSPTQANTEAFF. The CDR3, as DNA: TGTGCCAGCTCACCAACACAGGCGAACACTGAAGCTTTCTTT.

This chain connects TRBV12-5 to TRBJ1-1, with unresolved D. Germline values: CDR1 LGHNT, CDR2 FRNRAP. V shed 7 bases and J shed 0 bases, with 12 bases lying between them. This CDR3 is built from 14 residues. Here the CDR3 reads CASVEGTLNTEAFF. In nucleotides, the CDR3 is TGTGCTAGTGTGGAGGGAACCTTGAACACTGAAGCTTTCTTT.

This clonotype was seen more than once but under ten times. This chain connects TRBV25-1 to TRBJ2-7, with 11 bases matching TRBD1. The ends lost 8 bases at V and 4 bases at J; junction bases unmatched: 4. The CDR3 totals 13 residues. The germline gives CDR1 MGHDK, CDR2 SYGVNS. CDR3 region: CASGQGAGYEQYF. The DNA of the CDR3 is TGTGCCAGCGGACAGGGGGCTGGTTACGAGCAGTACTTC.

This clonotype showed up many times. This chain links TRBV25-1 with TRBJ1-2; TRBD1 is a possible D gene (5 bases). Per germline, CDR1 MGHDK and CDR2 SYGVNS. The CDR3 totals 13 residues. V was cut by 3 bases and J by 7 bases, with 12 bases left in between. The CDR3 spells CASSERGGFGYTF. Here the CDR3 DNA reads TGTGCCAGCAGTGAGAGGGGAGGGTTTGGCTACACCTTC.

This clonotype was seen ten or more times. This rearrangement joins TRBV5-8 to TRBJ2-5; the match to TRBD1 covers 10 bases. The length of the CDR3 is 14 residues. Germline V gene lookup returns CDR1 SGHTS and CDR2 YDEGEE. V trimming: 5 bases; J trimming: 5 bases; junction bases outside the gene matches: 6. The CDR3 protein is CASRTGGTVETQYF. The CDR3 nucleotides read TGTGCCAGCAGGACAGGGGGCACGGTGGAGACCCAGTACTTC.

CDR3 loop: CASSQEDRGPNEQFF. Here the CDR3 DNA reads TGTGCCAGCAGCCAGGAGGACAGGGGTCCCAATGAGCAGTTCTTC. The chain couples TRBV3-1 to TRBJ2-1, with 9 bases that match TRBD1. The junction had 6 bases not matched to a gene; V was cut back by 3 bases and J by 6 bases. This CDR3 spans 15 amino acids. CDR1 and CDR2 (germline): LGHDT, YNNKEL (reference sequence).

The J gene is TRBJ2-5, the V gene TRBV5-1, with 8 positions matching TRBD1. Per germline, CDR1 SGHRS and CDR2 YFSETQ. The CDR3 has 15 amino acids. After removal of 7 bases from V and 3 bases from J, the junction contained 11 bases not matched to a gene. The CDR3 sequence: CASLDREGTKETQYF. Here the CDR3 DNA reads TGCGCCAGCTTGGACAGGGAAGGAACAAAAGAGACCCAGTACTTC. The full variable domain, in which reference TRBV5-1 and TRBJ2-5 provide the parts outside the CDR3, is KAGVTQTPRYLIKTRGQQVTLSCSPISGHRSVSWYQQTPGQGLQFLFEYFSETQRNKGNFPGRFSGRQFSNSRSEMNVSTLELGDSALYLCASLDREGTKETQYFGPGTRLLVL.

The sample holds a few counts of this clonotype. The V call is TRBV13, the J call TRBJ2-7, with TRBD2 matching over 12 bases. J was trimmed by 7 bases and V by 5 bases; bases with no gene match: 12. Per germline, CDR1 PRHDT and CDR2 FYEKMQ (reference sequence). CDR3 length: 16 residues. Written as DNA, the CDR3 is TGTGCCAGCAGCGGTAGACTAGCGGGGGCCTCAGATGAGCAGTACTTC. Its protein is CASSGRLAGASDEQYF.

This rearrangement joins TRBV18 to TRBJ2-5, with 7 bases matching TRBD1. Germline CDR1 is KGHSH and CDR2 is LQKENI. The V segment lost 4 bases and the J segment 5 bases; nucleotides outside the gene matches: 13. The CDR3 runs 16 residues. CDR3: CASSLLGQGGSETQYF. The CDR3 bases are TGTGCCAGCTCACTCCTTGGACAAGGGGGCTCGGAGACCCAGTACTTC.

This clonotype was recorded many times. This chain uses TRBV12-3 or TRBV12-4 with TRBJ1-1, with D hard to call. The CDR3 sequence is 13 residues long. V lost 0 bases and J 4 bases, leaving 6 bases between the germline ends. The DNA for the CDR3 is TGTGCCAGCAGTTTAGCCGTGGGCACTGAAGCTTTCTTT. As protein: CASSLAVGTEAFF.

The J gene is TRBJ1-6, the V gene TRBV5-1, with D possibly TRBD1 on 5 matching bases. The length of the CDR3 is 14 residues. The germline V and J ends were trimmed by 4 bases and 7 bases, with 12 bases remaining between them. CDR1 SGHRS and CDR2 YFSETQ come from the germline V gene. The CDR3 region is CASSGSRENSPLHF. CDR3 DNA sequence: TGCGCCAGCAGCGGTAGCAGGGAGAATTCACCCCTCCACTTT.

In the case of this clonotype: A clone one base away is much larger, so this may be a read error. This chain connects TRBV6-1 to TRBJ1-2, with TRBD1 matching 8 bases. This CDR3 region has 13 residues. Germline lookup yields CDR1 MNHNS and CDR2 SASEGT. CDR3 bases: TGTGTCAGCAGGACAGGGAAAGGCTATGGCTACACCTTC. Encoded protein: CVSRTGKGYGYTF.

The sample holds many counts of this clonotype. J is TRBJ1-2 and V is TRBV9; perhaps TRBD1 as D (5 bases). The CDR3 consists of 13 residues. Germline V CDR1 and CDR2: SGDLS, YYNGEE. The V gene lost 2 bases and the J gene lost 7 bases, with 12 bases spanning the gap. The CDR3 loop is CASSVTGEGGYTF. For the CDR3, the DNA is TGTGCCAGCAGCGTGACGGGGGAGGGTGGCTACACCTTC.

This chain uses TRBV12-2 with TRBJ2-7; TRBD1 is taken as the D call from the table, unchecked against the DNA. TRBV12-2 is shown as a pseudogene. CDR3 size: 16 residues. The CDR3 protein is CASRLAGGRSSYEQYF. For the CDR3, the DNA is TGTGCAAGTCGCTTAGCAGGGGGGCGAAGCTCCTACGAGCAGTACTTC.

This clonotype was observed a handful of times. The chain has TRBV5-4 and TRBJ2-2; perhaps TRBD1 as D (6 bases). The V end was cut by 4 bases, the J end by 2 bases, with 9 bases between. CDR1 and CDR2 (germline): SGHNT, YYREEE (reference sequence). The CDR3 is made up of 14 amino acids. The DNA for the CDR3 is TGTGCCAGCAGCACACAGGGTAACACCGGGGAGCTGTTTTTT. Residues: CASSTQGNTGELFF.

In its sample, this clonotype was seen a few times. V is TRBV20-1 and J is TRBJ1-2; D uncertain. Germline-derived CDR1 and CDR2 are DFQATT and SNEGSKA (reference sequence). The V and J ends lost 1 base and 5 bases respectively, with 8 bases between them. The CDR3 is 12 amino acids. CDR3 in amino acids: CSARGLDYGYTF. The CDR3 DNA reads as TGCAGTGCTAGAGGGCTAGATTATGGCTACACCTTC.

The J gene is TRBJ2-7, the V gene TRBV5-1; 11 bases line up with TRBD1. Germline CDR1 is SGHRS and CDR2 is YFSETQ. V was clipped by 4 bases and J by 6 bases; unmatched bases: 12. The CDR3 runs to 16 residues. CDR3 amino acids: CASSLTSGTGGGEQYF. The CDR3 DNA is TGCGCCAGCAGCCTTACCTCCGGGACAGGGGGAGGCGAGCAGTACTTC.

The chain uses TRBV7-2 and TRBJ2-5; 10 bases match TRBD1. The J segment lost 1 base and the V segment lost 2 bases, leaving 1 base of the junction unmatched. The CDR3 runs 15 residues. The germline V gene has CDR1 SGHTA and CDR2 FQGNSA. The DNA for the CDR3 is TGTGCCAGCAGCTTAAGGACAGGGGGCCAAGAGACCCAGTACTTC. Translation gives CASSLRTGGQETQYF.

This clonotype was seen at least ten times. V gene TRBV3-1 combines with J gene TRBJ2-7, with 10 bases fitting TRBD2. V was clipped by 4 bases and J by 2 bases; unmatched bases: 5. The CDR3 contains 15 residues. Germline lookup yields CDR1 LGHDT and CDR2 YNNKEL (reference sequence). The DNA of the CDR3 is TGTGCCAGCAGCCTCTCTAGCGGGGGACCCTACGAGCAGTACTTC. It codes for CASSLSSGGPYEQYF.

This clonotype was seen repeatedly, ten times or more. The V and J genes are TRBV4-3 and TRBJ1-2; 7 bases are a match to TRBD1. The CDR3 consists of 15 residues. Germline V gives CDR1 LGHNA, CDR2 YSLEER. The ends lost 0 bases at V and 2 bases at J; junction bases unmatched: 3. The chain's CDR3 is CASSQEARGNYGYTF. CDR3 bases: TGCGCCAGCAGCCAAGAGGCCAGGGGGAACTATGGCTACACCTTC.

The rearrangement joins TRBV9 to TRBJ2-1; D is perhaps TRBD2 (5 bases). V was trimmed by 5 bases and J by 8 bases, leaving 17 bases between them. The length of the CDR3 is 14 residues. The germline V gene encodes CDR1 SGDLS and CDR2 YYNGEE. The CDR3 region is CASSPRGLRDEQFF. In DNA, the CDR3 is TGTGCCAGCAGTCCTCGCGGCCTGCGGGATGAGCAGTTCTTC.

This clonotype has a count of ten or more. DNA of the CDR3: TGTGCCACCCGACACATTACCAATCAGCCCCAGCATTTT. Amino acid sequence: CATRHITNQPQHF. The V gene is TRBV19, the J gene TRBJ1-5; D is undetermined. Germline V gene sequence: CDR1 LNHDA, CDR2 SQIVND (reference sequence). The CDR3 sequence is 13 residues long. V was pared by 10 bases and J by 3 bases, with 13 bases between.

This clonotype was recorded at least ten times. The rearrangement uses TRBV20-1 and TRBJ2-7; TRBD2 aligns across 7 bases. The V gene's germline CDR1 is DFQATT and CDR2 SNEGSKA (reference sequence). V shed 0 bases and J 5 bases; nucleotides not matched to a gene: 10. This CDR3 is 15 amino acids long. This CDR3 is CSARDISGVYHEQYF. CDR3 nucleotides: TGCAGTGCTAGAGATATAAGCGGGGTATACCACGAGCAGTACTTC.